The 24 T cell receptor beta chains below come from one sample, sequenced in a study of human T cells and chemical hapten exposure. TCRdb passed the RACE reads through MiXCR, listing each CDR3 protein once. The table includes a few hundred thousand distinct CDR3 sequences, about 6.3% detected once. Indicated time point: patch test 2, 6 weeks after DPC sensitization. Treatment in this sample: therapeutic diphenylcyclopropenone sensitization with weekly scalp DPC. This material consisted of whole blood, taken in connection with sensitization to the hapten diphenylcyclopropenone (DPC). These TCRs come from a woman aged 18-30 years with alopecia areata. Some clones in this sample may be carry-over from other donors' samples.

There are many counts of this clonotype. This sequence joins TRBV19 and TRBJ2-6; D uncertain. This CDR3 has 14 amino acids. V was pared by 7 bases and J by 2 bases, with 9 bases between. Germline CDR1 LNHDA, CDR2 SQIVND (reference sequence). CDR3 DNA: TGTGCCAGTATCGGTGTTGCTGGGGCCAACGTCCTGACTTTC. It codes for CASIGVAGANVLTF.

V gene TRBV6-2 or TRBV6-3 combines with J gene TRBJ2-7, with D unresolved. CDR3 length equals 14 residues. The germline gives CDR1 MNHEY, CDR2 SVGEGT. V lost 6 bases, J lost 0 bases, and 12 bases lay in between. CDR3 in DNA: TGTGCCAGCAGATACGCCCGGGTCTCCTACGAGCAGTACTTC. Residues: CASRYARVSYEQYF.

This clonotype appeared a few times. The chain joins TRBV2 to TRBJ2-3; unclear D gene. V dropped 6 bases and J dropped 0 bases, with 4 bases sitting between them. This CDR3 has 12 amino acids. Germline CDR1 SNHLY, CDR2 FYNNEI. CDR3 nucleotide sequence: TGTGCCAGCAGGGAAAGCACAGATACGCAGTATTTT. Amino acids: CASRESTDTQYF. Full variable domain (outside the CDR3, taken from reference TRBV2 and TRBJ2-3): EPEVTQTPSHQVTQMGQEVILRCVPISNHLYFYWYRQILGQKVEFLVSFYNNEISEKSEIFDDQFSVERPDGSNFTLKIRSTKLEDSAMYFCASRESTDTQYFGPGTRLTVL.

The chain links TRBV6-5 to TRBJ2-2, with D unclear. This CDR3 comprises 12 residues. Germline values: CDR1 MNHEY, CDR2 SVGAGI. V lost 11 bases and J lost 4, with 11 bases in between. The CDR3 sequence: CAANSGTGELFF. CDR3 nucleotides: TGTGCCGCAAACTCGGGCACCGGGGAGCTGTTTTTT.

In its sample, this clonotype was seen a few times. The chain employs TRBV7-2 and TRBJ1-4; D gene unclear. V lost 5 bases and J 7 bases, leaving 14 bases between the germline ends. Per germline, CDR1 SGHTA and CDR2 FQGNSA. The CDR3 contains 14 residues. CDR3 sequence reads: CASSLYGGGEKLFF. The CDR3 DNA reads as TGTGCCAGCAGCCTATATGGTGGTGGTGAAAAACTGTTTTTT.

This clonotype was found a few times. This chain uses TRBV10-3 with TRBJ2-2, with TRBD2 identical over 7 bases. CDR3 length: 14 amino acids. Germline trimming cut 3 bases from V and 6 bases from J; bases unmatched to any gene: 4. Germline V gene lookup returns CDR1 ENHRY and CDR2 SYGVKD. Here the CDR3 DNA reads TGTGCCATCAGTGAACTTGCGGGGGCCGGGGAGCTGTTTTTT. Translation gives CAISELAGAGELFF.

The V and J genes are TRBV6-6 and TRBJ1-6; 7 bases line up with TRBD1. V lost 6 bases and J lost 8; bases outside the gene matches: 4. The CDR3 is 13 residues long. The germline V gene has CDR1 MNHNY and CDR2 SVGAGI (reference sequence). The CDR3 DNA reads as TGTGCCAGCAGATCTACAGGGGATTCACCCCTCCACTTT. Its translation: CASRSTGDSPLHF.

This clonotype appeared a few times. This chain joins TRBV6-6 and TRBJ1-3; the match to TRBD1 covers 7 bases. In germline, CDR1 is MNHNY, CDR2 SVGAGI (reference sequence). The CDR3 extends over 15 amino acids. V shed 2 bases and J 7 bases; nucleotides not matched to a gene: 8. The CDR3 region is CASSYPPTGLNTIYF. For the CDR3, the DNA is TGTGCCAGCAGTTACCCCCCGACAGGGTTGAACACCATATATTTT.

The rearrangement links TRBV7-2 to TRBJ1-3; D ambiguous. This CDR3 comprises 14 residues. Trimming took 1 base from V and 3 from J, leaving 7 bases between them. CDR1 and CDR2 (germline): SGHTA, FQGNSA. The CDR3 coding sequence is TGTGCCAGCAGCTTAGAGGGTGGTGGAAACACCATATATTTT. It specifies CASSLEGGGNTIYF.

The J gene is TRBJ2-7, the V gene TRBV6-5; 7 bases line up with TRBD1. Germline CDR1 reads MNHEY; CDR2 reads SVGAGI. V shed 5 bases, J shed 7 bases, and the junction held 2 bases outside the gene matches. This CDR3 contains 11 residues. This CDR3 is CASSGGQEQYF. DNA of the CDR3: TGTGCCAGCAGTGGGGGACAGGAGCAGTACTTC.

V and J are TRBV7-2 and TRBJ1-4; no reliable D call. Looked up from germline, CDR1 is SGHTA and CDR2 is FQGNSA. The CDR3 is made up of 13 amino acids. V was clipped by 1 base and J by 6 bases, with 6 bases between them. CDR3 sequence (DNA): TGTGCCAGCAGCTTAGGGGTTTATGAAAAACTGTTTTTT. Translation gives CASSLGVYEKLFF. The full variable domain, its missing parts supplied by reference TRBV7-2 and TRBJ1-4, is GAGVSQSPSNKVTEKGKDVELRCDPISGHTALYWYRQSLGQGLEFLIYFQGNSAPDKSGLPSDRFSAERTGGSVSTLTIQRTQQEDSAVYLCASSLGVYEKLFFGSGTQLSVL.

A few counts support this clonotype. V gene TRBV20-1 combines with J gene TRBJ2-6; unclear D gene. Trimming took 2 bases from V and 0 from J, leaving 8 bases between them. Germline assignment: CDR1 DFQATT and CDR2 SNEGSKA (reference sequence). The CDR3 totals 15 residues. CDR3 protein: CSARSEISGANVLTF. The CDR3 coding sequence is TGCAGTGCTAGAAGTGAGATCTCTGGGGCCAACGTCCTGACTTTC.

The chain uses TRBV7-3 and TRBJ2-7, with D uncertain. V lost 5 bases, J lost 4 bases, and 12 bases lay in between. CDR1 and CDR2 (germline): SGHTA, FQGTGA. The CDR3 has 13 residues. The CDR3 DNA is TGTGCCAGCAGCGAAGGTTGGATGTACGAGCAGTACTTC. It codes for CASSEGWMYEQYF.

This clonotype was observed at least ten times. J is TRBJ2-3 and V is TRBV29-1, with D possibly matching TRBD1 (6 bases). V shed 4 bases and J shed 2 bases, with 13 bases lying between them. This CDR3 region has 14 residues. Germline-derived CDR1 and CDR2 are SQVTM and ANQGSEA. The chain's CDR3 is CSVAGTQNTDTQYF. The CDR3 region has the DNA TGCAGCGTTGCCGGGACACAAAACACAGATACGCAGTATTTT.

In this sample, this clonotype turned up a few times. The chain is built from TRBV7-2 and TRBJ1-2; possibly TRBD1 for D (5 bases). The germline CDR1 and CDR2 sequences are SGHTA and FQGNSA. This CDR3 is 16 amino acids long. Trimming cost V 5 bases and J 2 bases, with 18 bases left between them. The CDR3 DNA sequence: TGTGCCAGCAGCCTAGGGGTCGGGAATTACAACTATGGCTACACCTTC. Translating gives CASSLGVGNYNYGYTF.

The chain joins TRBV29-1 to TRBJ2-3; perhaps TRBD2 as D (6 bases). CDR1 is SQVTM, CDR2 ANQGSEA, per germline. This CDR3 comprises 14 residues. V was shortened by 2 bases and J by 2 bases, with 11 bases between the two germline ends. As DNA, the CDR3 is TGCAGCGTTGAACGGCGGGGTGACACAGATACGCAGTATTTT. Translation: CSVERRGDTDTQYF.

This clonotype was found many times. The rearrangement uses TRBV28 and TRBJ1-1, with D hard to call. From germline, CDR1 is MDHEN and CDR2 SYDVKM. Trimming removed 7 bases from V and 0 bases from J, with 15 bases in between. This CDR3 is built from 15 residues. The CDR3 region has the DNA TGTGCCAGCACCCTTAGAGGTACAGTGAACACTGAAGCTTTCTTT. Translating gives CASTLRGTVNTEAFF.

V is TRBV27 and J is TRBJ1-1; D unclear. Between the trimmed V and J ends, which lost 3 bases and 0 bases, there was a span of 11 bases. This CDR3 has 15 residues. Germline V gives CDR1 MNHEY, CDR2 SMNVEV (reference sequence). The CDR3 nucleotides are TGTGCCAGCAGTTTTACGGGATTTCTGAACACTGAAGCTTTCTTT. It yields the protein CASSFTGFLNTEAFF.

For this clonotype: Since a much larger clone is just one base distant, this may be a read error. The chain carries TRBV6-5 and TRBJ1-5; D is undetermined. CDR3 size: 14 residues. Germline assignment: CDR1 MNHEY and CDR2 SVGAGI. CDR3 sequence reads: CTSRRSGYNQPQHF. The CDR3 DNA sequence: TGTACCAGCAGACGCTCGGGTTACAATCAGCCCCAGCATTTT.

This clonotype was recorded at least ten times. This chain connects TRBV27 to TRBJ1-2, with no clear D. From germline, CDR1 is MNHEY and CDR2 SMNVEV (reference sequence). V lost 6 bases and J 7 bases, leaving 3 bases between the germline ends. The CDR3 contains 9 residues. DNA for the CDR3: TGTGCCAGCAGCCCTGGCTACACCTTC. It encodes CASSPGYTF.

This clonotype was seen a few times. V is TRBV5-4 and J is TRBJ2-1; no firm D call. The CDR3 covers 11 residues. Deletions cut 6 bases from V and 9 bases from J, with 10 bases between. Germline CDR1 reads SGHNT; CDR2 reads YYREEE (reference sequence). CDR3 sequence (DNA): TGTGCCAGCACCCTGTCCGGTGAGCAGTTCTTC. This gives the protein CASTLSGEQFF.

This clonotype showed up many times. The chain has TRBV12-3 or TRBV12-4 and TRBJ2-5; D possibly uses TRBD1 or TRBD2 (5 bases each). Trimming took off 7 bases at V and 0 bases at J, with 12 bases between the two ends. The CDR3 has 14 residues. The CDR3 loop is CASTRDGYQETQYF. The CDR3 DNA is TGTGCCAGCACCAGGGACGGTTACCAAGAGACCCAGTACTTC.

The J gene is TRBJ1-2, the V gene TRBV29-1; no reliable D call. Germline-derived CDR1 and CDR2 are SQVTM and ANQGSEA. Trimming removed 6 bases at V and 4 bases at J, with 9 bases between. This CDR3 contains 11 residues. The CDR3 spells CSVQMTYGYTF. CDR3 nucleotides: TGCAGCGTCCAAATGACCTATGGCTACACCTTC.

This clonotype came up many times. V usage is TRBV6-5 and J usage is TRBJ1-2; D unclear. The CDR3 runs to 14 residues. V was shortened by 8 bases and J by 4 bases, with 17 bases between the two germline ends. Germline values: CDR1 MNHEY, CDR2 SVGAGI. The CDR3 sequence: CASSPSLGSYGYTF. DNA of the CDR3: TGTGCCAGCTCCCCTTCGCTTGGATCCTATGGCTACACCTTC.